The T cell receptor (beta chain) described here comes from a study of radiotherapy plus CTLA-4 blockade in lung cancer. Background on the study: Patients showed objective responses in 15% to 20% of cases, and disease control was achieved by approximately 31%.

Findings and limits, study-wide: The study found tumor-derived TCR clones expanded in blood after radiotherapy plus ipilimumab. Reported findings show early blood T cell clone dynamics, with interferon-beta, best predicted response.

Profiling relied on immunoSEQ multiplex PCR, and the TCRdb table lists in-frame clones only, not all of them. The repertoire holds approximately 94,000 clones, with approximately 78% as singletons. About this clone: Its matching antigen is unknown.

People whose metastatic non-small-cell lung cancer was chemo-refractory got focal radiation along with CTLA-4 blockade by ipilimumab. Per germline, CDR1 SGHTA and CDR2 FQGTGA. This CDR3 comprises 18 residues. Trimming cost V 1 base and J 8 bases; bases outside gene matches: 13. This receptor was identified in a human donor with non-small cell lung cancer that progressed on radiotherapy plus ipilimumab. This material consisted of peripheral blood, taken from a patient treated with radiotherapy plus ipilimumab. V is TRBV7-3 and J is TRBJ2-1; 11 bases fit TRBD2. The DNA of the CDR3 is TGTGCCAGCAGCTTAAGACCTCCTACTAGCGGGAGAAGAGATGAGCAGTTCTTC. Its protein is CASSLRPPTSGRRDEQFF. Based on the CDR3 plus reference TRBV7-3 and TRBJ2-1, the full variable domain is GAGVSQTPSNKVTEKGKYVELRCDPISGHTALYWYRQSLGQGPEFLIYFQGTGAADDSGLPNDRFFAVRPEGSVSTLKIQRTERGDSAVYLCASSLRPPTSGRRDEQFFGPGTRLTVL.